Shown below are 15 T cell receptor beta chains from a single sample sequenced in a study of shared clonotypes between healthy human individuals. The protocol was immunoSEQ multiplex PCR, while the TCRdb copy is restricted to in-frame clones and leaves out a portion. Among approximately 1.5 million clones listed, approximately 98.5% were seen once. The specimen sequenced was naive CD4+ T cells sorted from blood. Sample subset: CD45RA+ positively selected. These receptors were collected from a man aged 25 to 40 in good health.

This sequence joins TRBV5-1 and TRBJ2-7; perhaps TRBD1 as D (6 bases). Trimming removed 1 base from V and 2 bases from J, with 10 bases in between. The germline CDR1 and CDR2 sequences are SGHRS and YFSETQ. CDR3 length: 14 residues. The CDR3 protein is CASSLRTAPYEQYF. The DNA for the CDR3 is TGCGCCAGCAGCTTGAGGACAGCGCCCTACGAGCAGTACTTC. The variable domain in full, completed from reference TRBV5-1 and TRBJ2-7, reads KAGVTQTPRYLIKTRGQQVTLSCSPISGHRSVSWYQQTPGQGLQFLFEYFSETQRNKGNFPGRFSGRQFSNSRSEMNVSTLELGDSALYLCASSLRTAPYEQYFGPGTRLTVT.

The genes are TRBV5-1 and TRBJ2-1; tentatively, D is TRBD1 or TRBD2 (6 bases each). The CDR3 has 16 amino acids. V lost 3 bases, J lost 4 bases, and 17 bases lay in between. CDR1 and CDR2 from the germline V gene are SGHRS and YFSETQ. The CDR3 coding sequence is TGCGCCAGCAGCTGGGGTGGCGGGACAACTTACAATGAGCAGTTCTTC. Translating it yields CASSWGGGTTYNEQFF.

The chain joins TRBV6-1 to TRBJ1-5; 8 bases line up with TRBD1. Trimming cost V 4 bases and J 7 bases; bases outside gene matches: 9. Germline V lookup: CDR1 MNHNS, CDR2 SASEGT. CDR3 length equals 15 residues. The CDR3 DNA reads TGTGCCAGCAGTGGGGGACAGGTCGGGAAACAGCCCCAGCATTTT. Protein product: CASSGGQVGKQPQHF.

The chain carries TRBV6-5 and TRBJ2-1; 9 bases are a match to TRBD1. Germline CDR1 is MNHEY and CDR2 is SVGAGI. The V segment lost 6 bases and the J segment 6 bases; nucleotides outside the gene matches: 9. The CDR3 consists of 15 residues. The CDR3 spells CASRNRDRDSNEQFF. In DNA, the CDR3 is TGTGCCAGCAGAAACCGGGACAGGGATTCCAATGAGCAGTTCTTC.

The V gene is TRBV11-2, the J gene TRBJ2-7, with 14 bases matching TRBD2. The trim removed 3 bases at V and 3 bases at J, leaving 4 bases unmatched. Germline-derived CDR1 and CDR2 are SGHAT and FQNNGV. This CDR3 region has 16 residues. CDR3 sequence: CASSFGLAGGFYEQYF. The DNA of the CDR3 is TGTGCCAGCAGCTTTGGACTAGCGGGAGGATTCTACGAGCAGTACTTC.

The V gene is TRBV10-3, the J gene TRBJ1-1, with TRBD1 as a possible D gene (6 bases). From germline, CDR1 is ENHRY and CDR2 SYGVKD. The CDR3 extends over 14 amino acids. Deletions cut 0 bases from V and 5 bases from J, with 10 bases between. In DNA, the CDR3 is TGTGCCATCAGTGAGTCGAACAGGGTAACTGAAGCTTTCTTT. Protein sequence: CAISESNRVTEAFF.

The chain employs TRBV6-6 and TRBJ1-1; 7 bases are shared with TRBD1. The CDR3 contains 14 residues. V was pared by 6 bases and J by 4 bases, with 8 bases of the junction left unmatched. Germline CDR1 MNHNY, CDR2 SVGAGI (reference sequence). Written as DNA, the CDR3 is TGTGCCAGCAGAGCAATTACAGGGGCCACTGAAGCTTTCTTT. Encoded protein: CASRAITGATEAFF.

The gene calls are TRBV28 and TRBJ2-2; D not certain. CDR1 and CDR2 from the germline V gene are MDHEN and SYDVKM. CDR3 length: 15 amino acids. V was clipped by 6 bases and J by 5 bases, with 16 bases between them. The CDR3 DNA sequence: TGTGCCAGCAGCCAAGAACGGGCCGGGACCGGGGAGCTGTTTTTT. Translating it yields CASSQERAGTGELFF.

The chain's CDR3 is CASSGPGQGTDEQFF. The CDR3 DNA follows: TGCGCCAGCAGCGGGCCGGGACAGGGAACGGATGAGCAGTTCTTC. This chain uses TRBV5-1 with TRBJ2-1; the match to TRBD1 covers 9 bases. The V and J ends lost 4 bases and 8 bases, in that order; junction bases with no gene match: 10. The CDR3 covers 15 residues. Germline V gene lookup returns CDR1 SGHRS and CDR2 YFSETQ.

In nucleotides, the CDR3 is TGTGCCAGCAGTAGACTCCTTATTAGCAATCAGCCCCAGCATTTT. This codes for CASSRLLISNQPQHF. The V call is TRBV6-1, the J call TRBJ1-5; D unresolved. V was pared by 5 bases and J by 0 bases, with 11 bases between. Germline loops: CDR1 MNHNS, CDR2 SASEGT. The CDR3 loop spans 15 amino acids.

The chain links TRBV5-5 to TRBJ2-5; 10 bases are a match to TRBD1. This CDR3 has 16 residues. V lost 1 base to trimming and J lost 1 base; unmatched junction nucleotides: 4. Germline-derived CDR1 and CDR2 are SGHKS and YYEKEE (reference sequence). The CDR3 nucleotides read TGTGCCAGCAGCTTGTGGACAGGGGGATCCCAAGAGACCCAGTACTTC. This encodes CASSLWTGGSQETQYF.

V is TRBV30 and J is TRBJ1-5; TRBD1 might be the D (5 bases). Trimming removed 1 base at V and 4 bases at J, with 8 bases between. CDR1 and CDR2 (germline): GTSNPN, SVGIG (reference sequence). CDR3 length equals 13 residues. CDR3 region: CAWSADTNQPQHF. The CDR3 DNA is TGTGCCTGGAGTGCGGACACGAATCAGCCCCAGCATTTT.

A remark on this clone: The same CDR3 arises from other DNA sequences in this sample as well. J is TRBJ1-5 and V is TRBV28, with 12 nucleotides matching TRBD1. Germline lookup yields CDR1 MDHEN and CDR2 SYDVKM. Trimming took 6 bases from V and 7 from J; bases not matched to a gene: 7. This CDR3 comprises 15 residues. The CDR3 is CASSPGQGAKQPQHF. CDR3 nucleotides: TGTGCCAGCAGCCCGGGACAGGGGGCGAAACAGCCCCAGCATTTT.

This CDR3 reads CASSYAVSDTQYF. CDR3 in DNA: TGTGCCAGCAGTTACGCGGTTTCAGATACGCAGTATTTT. The J gene is TRBJ2-3, the V gene TRBV27; no definite D call. The CDR3 is made up of 13 amino acids. The germline V gene encodes CDR1 MNHEY and CDR2 SMNVEV (reference sequence). Between the trimmed V and J ends, which lost 4 bases and 4 bases, there was a span of 9 bases.

The chain uses TRBV18 and TRBJ1-2; tentative D call: TRBD1 (5 bases). The V end lost 1 base, the J end lost 2 bases, and 14 bases lay between the germline ends. Germline CDR1 KGHSH, CDR2 LQKENI. This CDR3 is 16 amino acids long. The CDR3 region is CASSPREQALNYGYTF. In DNA form, the CDR3 reads TGTGCCAGCTCACCACGCGAACAGGCATTAAACTATGGCTACACCTTC. Together with reference TRBV18 and TRBJ1-2, the CDR3 gives the full variable domain: NAGVMQNPRHLVRRRGQEARLRCSPMKGHSHVYWYRQLPEEGLKFMVYLQKENIIDESGMPKERFSAEFPKEGPSILRIQQVVRGDSAAYFCASSPREQALNYGYTFGSGTRLTVV.